This entry describes one T cell receptor (beta chain). This clonotype was counted ten times or more. Its specific antigen is unknown. No quality values exist for individual bases; no much larger clone is one base distant. This sample is drawn from a study of neurological immune-mediated disorders (dated by TCRdb to the late 2010s). Background on the whole study: The study compared peripheral blood TCR-beta repertoires of HTLV-I-associated myelopathy (HAM/TSP) patients, multiple sclerosis patients and healthy controls using UMI-based sequencing. Alongside PBMC samples, the set of some 98 TCR-beta libraries contained longitudinal samples, technical triplicates, and paired CD4+ and CD8+ T-cell subsets that had been sorted. Each longitudinal HAM/TSP and healthy donor was sampled at 3 time-points spaced at roughly 3-40 month intervals. Of the roughly 68 subjects in the cohort, roughly 14 were HAM/TSP patients, about 34 were multiple sclerosis patients, and 20 were healthy controls.

cDNA synthesis used template-switch 5'RACE with a primer carrying a 10-nucleotide random unique molecular identifier tagging each TCR transcript. Every sequencing run covered 15-18 subjects and yielded more than 160 million TCR-beta sequences. Total RNA was extracted with the RNeasy kit. TCR-beta VDJ regions were amplified with primers for the TCR constant region and the 5'RACE anchor, using the KAPA Real-time Library Amplification kit. Sample indexes and Illumina adaptors were added in a first PCR, after which library yield was increased in a second PCR. The roughly 650 bp TCR product was size-selected on a 2% E-gel SizeSelection system after Ampure bead purification. Before pooling, library quality was checked on a Bioanalyzer, concentration was measured with Qubit, and libraries were quantified with the Kapa Library Quantification kit. An Illumina HiSeq 2500 was used to sequence the libraries paired-end at 2 x 150 bp. To increase sequence diversity, roughly 25-31% phiX was spiked into each library pool. From the authors' description of their analysis: The quality-filtered reads were processed with the UMI-based MiGEC pipeline, whose error correction step removed more than 75% of the raw TCR sequences. IMGT germline references were used for aligning VDJ genes, and each clonotype was defined as a unique CDR3 amino acid sequence together with its V-J genes. VDJtools evaluated clonal expansion, Shannon diversity and CDR3 relatedness (CalcPairwiseDistances, ClusterSamples); CLCbio workbench built phylogenetic trees. Using coefficient-of-variation modelling across technical triplicates, the study counted a clone as expanded if it had at least 8 unique UMIs. Starting from the raw public reads, TCRdb applied fastp trimming at Q25, assembled clones with MiXCR and retained in-frame beta chains. Each entry merges the rows of one CDR3 protein and shows their most common DNA and genes. The authors' filters were not applied to this entry. Counted in this sample were about 49,000 distinct CDR3 sequences; approximately 9.1% of them appeared once. Approximately 1.5% of the sample rests with the top ten.

Points the paper makes about the study in general: Expanded clones from different subjects shared no identical CDR3 amino acid sequences, which suggests that TCR-beta repertoires were private in all groups. TCR clonal expansion was greatest in HAM/TSP patients and smallest in MS patients, who ranked below even healthy controls.

The sample's time point label, in plain terms: longitudinal time-point 1 (baseline). The healthy controls were volunteers from blood banks in Maryland, USA. Libraries from unsorted PBMCs were made from 2 million PBMCs kept in RNAlater at -80 degrees C until RNA extraction. Peripheral blood was subjected to Ficoll-Hypaque density gradient centrifugation to isolate PBMCs, which were then cryopreserved in liquid nitrogen. Relative to germline, V is 5 bases shorter and J is 0 bases shorter, with 10 bases between their ends. Based on the germline V gene, the CDR1 and CDR2 sequences are SGHRS and YFSETQ. From the cysteine up to the phenylalanine, the CDR3 has a length of 14 residues. Here the CDR3 DNA is all that survives: 42 bases in frame from base 1.

The chain uses TRBV5-1 and TRBJ2-3; no D segment can be confidently identified. This TCR came from a middle-aged woman in good health. Sequencing used PBMCs. The DNA sequence follows: TGCGCCAGCAGGGGTGGGCCTAGCACAGATACGCAGTATTTT. Translated, it reads CASRGGPSTDTQYF.